This T cell receptor beta chain was captured in a study of T cell responses to AZD1222 COVID-19 vaccine. A word on this clone: Its antigen is still unknown.

The study, taken as a whole, reports: The study found vaccine-associated CD4 TCRs spanning spike, dominant at 160-218 and 743-854. Spike-specific TCR breadth and depth went up after people got two AZD1222 doses.

The repertoire was sequenced with immunoSEQ multiplex PCR; TCRdb's copy has only in-frame clones and lacks some. The data show 110,000 to 150,000 clones, about 93% seen once. Specimen: peripheral blood, collected on day 0 of AZD1222 vaccination. The receptor was isolated from an adult in good health.

CDR3 bases: TGTGCCAGCAGCTTAAGCGGGAGGAGCTCCTACGAGCAGTACTTC. Amino acids: CASSLSGRSSYEQYF. V and J are TRBV7-2 and TRBJ2-7; TRBD2 matches 9 bases. From germline, CDR1 is SGHTA and CDR2 FQGNSA. V shed 2 bases and J 0 bases; nucleotides not matched to a gene: 2. The CDR3 is 15 amino acids.